A selection of T cell receptor beta chains follows, all from one sample in a study of T cells in Graves' hyperthyroidism and ophthalmopathy. TCRdb passed the multiplex PCR reads through MiXCR, listing each CDR3 protein once. Counted here are around 210,000 distinct CDR3 sequences, around 16% occurring once; the ten biggest clones make up more than 50%. Sequenced material: blood. The receptors come from a woman between 50 and 59 years old with Graves' hyperthyroidism. Both conserved end residues are part of each CDR3. A D gene is named only where the DNA matches it firmly. Only part of the rows carry a size: once, few, many, or a class if the clone is expanded.

abundance	v_gene	d_gene	j_gene	CDR3aa	CDR3nt
many	TRBV11-2	-	TRBJ2-1	CASSPVARGGEQFF	TGTGCCAGCAGCCCTGTGGCCCGGGGCGGGGAGCAGTTCTTC
-	TRBV5-1	-	TRBJ2-1	CASSLDRPPSNEQFF	TGCGCCAGCAGCTTGGACAGACCCCCGAGCAATGAGCAGTTCTTC
many	TRBV12-3/TRBV12-4	-	TRBJ2-5	CASSLGGATQYF	TGTGCCAGCAGTTTGGGGGGAGCGACCCAGTACTTC
many	TRBV11-3	-	TRBJ1-1	CASSLVRWSTEAFF	TGTGCCAGCAGCTTAGTTCGATGGAGCACTGAAGCTTTCTTT
many	TRBV3-1	TRBD1	TRBJ1-1	CASSQGGTGELLTAFF	TGTGCCAGCAGCCAAGGCGGGACAGGGGAGTTGTTGACAGCTTTCTTT
few	TRBV28	TRBD1	TRBJ1-5	CASREGQGNQPQHF	TGTGCCAGCAGAGAGGGACAGGGCAATCAGCCCCAGCATTTT
few	TRBV6-2/TRBV6-3	TRBD1	TRBJ1-4	CASSYLDRVSEKLFF	TGTGCCAGCAGTTACTTGGACAGGGTTTCTGAAAAACTGTTTTTT
many	TRBV5-1	TRBD2	TRBJ2-7	CASSLRTSGISEQYF	TGCGCCAGCAGCTTGCGGACTAGCGGGATAAGCGAGCAGTACTTC
few	TRBV28	TRBD2	TRBJ2-5	CASTPALSKTSRQETQYF	TGTGCCAGCACCCCCGCGTTATCCAAGACTAGCAGGCAAGAGACCCAGTACTTC
few	TRBV20-1	TRBD2	TRBJ2-5	CSAKGLAGFQETQYF	TGCAGTGCCAAGGGACTAGCGGGTTTCCAAGAGACCCAGTACTTC
many	TRBV5-1	TRBD1	TRBJ1-1	CASSTGQGDTEAFF	TGCGCCAGCAGCACGGGACAGGGAGACACTGAAGCTTTCTTT
many	TRBV20-1	TRBD2	TRBJ2-5	CSARGGGRVETQYF	TGCAGTGCTAGAGGGGGCGGGAGAGTCGAGACCCAGTACTTC
many	TRBV28	-	TRBJ2-7	CASSRRTGNYEQYF	TGTGCCAGCAGTCGGAGGACGGGCAACTACGAGCAGTACTTC
many	TRBV28	-	TRBJ1-1	CAATTENTEAFF	TGTGCCGCAACTACGGAGAACACTGAAGCTTTCTTT
-	TRBV30	TRBD2	TRBJ2-1	CARTLAGERNEQFF	TGTGCCAGAACTTTAGCGGGAGAGCGGAATGAGCAGTTCTTC
-	TRBV6-1	TRBD2	TRBJ2-3	CASSPSGRAFDTQYF	TGTGCCAGCAGCCCTAGCGGGAGGGCCTTCGATACGCAGTATTTT
-	TRBV7-9	-	TRBJ1-1	CALEVRNTEAFF	TGTGCCCTTGAAGTCAGGAACACTGAAGCTTTCTTT
many	TRBV11-3	-	TRBJ2-5	CASSGNRVRETQYF	TGTGCCAGCAGCGGAAACAGGGTGAGAGAGACCCAGTACTTC
-	TRBV19	TRBD2	TRBJ2-5	CASSIQAGSETQYF	TGTGCCAGTAGTATTCAAGCGGGATCAGAGACCCAGTACTTC
many	TRBV11-3	TRBD2	TRBJ2-3	CASSLGLAGDWTDTQYF	TGTGCCAGCAGCTTAGGTCTAGCGGGAGATTGGACAGATACGCAGTATTTT
many	TRBV10-3	-	TRBJ2-2	CAISAANTGELFF	TGTGCCATCAGTGCGGCGAACACCGGGGAGCTGTTTTTT
few	TRBV14	-	TRBJ2-1	CASSQRIEGKDEQFF	TGTGCCAGCAGCCAACGGATAGAGGGTAAGGATGAGCAGTTCTTC
-	TRBV6-2/TRBV6-3	-	TRBJ1-3	CASSYSHGSGNTIYF	TGTGCCAGCAGTTACTCCCACGGCTCTGGAAACACCATATATTTT
many	TRBV14	TRBD2	TRBJ2-3	CASSQELAGVGFPDTQYF	TGTGCCAGCAGCCAAGAATTAGCGGGAGTGGGATTTCCAGATACGCAGTATTTT
once	TRBV20-1	-	TRBJ2-1	CSTGIAAPNEQFF	TGCAGTACCGGGATAGCGGCCCCCAATGAGCAGTTCTTC
many	TRBV7-8	-	TRBJ2-5	CASSLEVVLETQYF	TGTGCCAGCAGCTTAGAAGTGGTCCTAGAGACCCAGTACTTC
-	TRBV7-3	TRBD2	TRBJ2-2	CASSPRLAGGGNTGELFF	TGTGCCAGCAGCCCGCGACTAGCGGGAGGGGGGAACACCGGGGAGCTGTTTTTT
-	TRBV11-3	TRBD2	TRBJ2-1	CASSLTGRGDSNEQFF	TGTGCCAGCAGCTTAACGGGGAGGGGTGACTCCAATGAGCAGTTCTTC
many	TRBV7-9	-	TRBJ2-1	CASSLVRRRHEQFF	TGTGCCAGCAGCTTAGTACGGAGAAGGCATGAGCAGTTCTTC
many	TRBV11-3	TRBD2	TRBJ2-1	CASSKHAGGRYNEQFF	TGTGCCAGCAGCAAACACGCGGGAGGCCGATACAATGAGCAGTTCTTC
-	TRBV19	-	TRBJ2-2	CASYTDTLTGELFF	TGTGCCAGTTATACGGACACGCTCACCGGGGAGCTGTTTTTT
many	TRBV9	TRBD1	TRBJ1-2	CASSVDDRVGGYTF	TGTGCCAGCAGCGTAGACGACAGGGTGGGTGGCTACACCTTC
many	TRBV3-1	-	TRBJ2-5	CASSNLAIQETQYF	TGTGCCAGCAGCAACCTAGCTATCCAAGAGACCCAGTACTTC
many	TRBV18	-	TRBJ2-1	CASSPRPSDEQFF	TGTGCCAGCTCACCACGGCCGTCAGATGAGCAGTTCTTC
many	TRBV29-1	-	TRBJ1-2	CSVGQGFEGYTF	TGCAGCGTCGGCCAGGGATTTGAGGGCTACACCTTC
many	TRBV6-1	TRBD2	TRBJ2-1	CASSEPSGRPYNEQFF	TGTGCCAGCAGTGAACCTAGCGGGAGGCCTTACAATGAGCAGTTCTTC
few	TRBV19	-	TRBJ1-4	CASSIVRTTQEKLFF	TGTGCCAGTAGTATAGTTCGGACGACCCAAGAAAAACTGTTTTTT
many	TRBV27	TRBD1	TRBJ2-6	CASSRAPQGSGANVLTF	TGTGCCAGCAGTCGCGCCCCACAGGGGTCTGGGGCCAACGTCCTGACTTTC
many	TRBV9	TRBD2	TRBJ2-7	CASSVETSGRIGTYEQYF	TGTGCCAGCAGCGTAGAAACTAGCGGGAGGATAGGAACTTACGAGCAGTACTTC
few	TRBV12-5	TRBD2	TRBJ2-4	CASGPGLAGGPGNIQYF	TGTGCTAGTGGTCCGGGACTAGCGGGAGGGCCGGGAAACATTCAGTACTTC
many	TRBV27	-	TRBJ1-2	CASSFGGSGGYTF	TGTGCCAGCAGTTTCGGGGGCAGTGGGGGCTACACCTTC
-	TRBV19	TRBD1	TRBJ2-5	CASTQGAGETQYF	TGTGCCAGTACCCAGGGGGCGGGAGAGACCCAGTACTTC
many	TRBV9	-	TRBJ1-1	CASSVGQTEAFF	TGTGCCAGCAGCGTAGGCCAGACTGAAGCTTTCTTT
many	TRBV5-1	-	TRBJ2-5	CASSSRGTDIIQETQYF	TGCGCCAGCAGCTCCCGCGGGACAGATATTATTCAAGAGACCCAGTACTTC
-	TRBV20-1	TRBD1	TRBJ2-5	CSARTGQGALQETQYF	TGCAGTGCTAGGACGGGACAGGGGGCTCTCCAAGAGACCCAGTACTTC